A single sample is the source of the 13 T cell receptor beta chains below, sequenced in a study of blood T cell repertoires in COVID-19. The assay was immunoSEQ multiplex PCR, and TCRdb's table has in-frame clones only and misses some. The sample consists of 250,000 to 300,000 clones, around 90% of them appearing once. Sequencing was done on a sample of peripheral blood. All receptors derive from a woman between 55 and 75 years old with COVID-19, enrolled during active disease.

The chain is built from TRBV6-2 or TRBV6-3 and TRBJ2-2; the D gene is possibly TRBD1 (6 bases). V lost 0 bases and J 3 bases, leaving 11 bases between the germline ends. The CDR3 covers 16 residues. CDR1 MNHEY and CDR2 SVGEGT come from the germline V gene. CDR3: CASSYSKRGYTGELFF. DNA for the CDR3: TGTGCCAGCAGTTACTCGAAAAGGGGGTACACCGGGGAGCTGTTTTTT.

The rearrangement links TRBV19 to TRBJ1-3; D is ambiguous. Germline CDR1 LNHDA, CDR2 SQIVND (reference sequence). The V and J ends lost 1 base and 4 bases respectively, with 5 bases between them. The CDR3 spans 13 residues. Here the CDR3 reads CASSIGRGNTIYF. CDR3 bases: TGTGCCAGTAGTATAGGTCGGGGAAACACCATATATTTT.

The CDR3 region has the DNA TGTGCCAGCAGCTCCAGTAGGTTAGCGATCGGTGAAAAACTGTTTTTT. It is translated as CASSSSRLAIGEKLFF. The chain has TRBV7-8 and TRBJ1-4; the D is unclear. The length of the CDR3 is 16 residues. The germline V gene encodes CDR1 SGHVS and CDR2 FQNEAQ. Between the trimmed V and J ends, which lost 4 bases and 7 bases, there was a span of 19 bases.

This chain joins TRBV9 and TRBJ1-2; D might be TRBD1 (5 bases). The germline V gene has CDR1 SGDLS and CDR2 YYNGEE. This CDR3 has 13 residues. Trimming pared 4 bases from V and 4 bases from J, leaving 11 bases between. As DNA, the CDR3 is TGTGCCAGCAGCTACGACAGTTCCTATGGCTACACCTTC. It encodes CASSYDSSYGYTF.

V gene TRBV5-1 combines with J gene TRBJ2-3, with TRBD2 matching over 7 bases. This CDR3 region has 14 residues. Germline V gene data show CDR1 as SGHRS and CDR2 as YFSETQ. J gave up 4 bases and V 0 bases, and 2 bases lay outside the gene matches. The CDR3 protein is CASSLGLASDTQYF. The CDR3 DNA reads TGCGCCAGCAGCTTGGGACTAGCTTCAGATACGCAGTATTTT.

The V gene is TRBV5-1, the J gene TRBJ2-2; 7 nucleotides align to TRBD1. Germline V CDR1 and CDR2: SGHRS, YFSETQ. V shed 0 bases, J shed 0 bases, and the junction held 2 bases outside the gene matches. The CDR3 is 16 residues long. The CDR3 DNA reads as TGCGCCAGCAGCTTGGGAGGGGGCGCGAACACCGGGGAGCTGTTTTTT. Protein product: CASSLGGGANTGELFF.

The chain is built from TRBV7-2 and TRBJ2-3; possibly TRBD2 for D (6 bases). The CDR3 runs to 14 residues. Germline assignment: CDR1 SGHTA and CDR2 FQGNSA. V was cut by 5 bases and J by 0 bases, with 9 bases left in between. Written as DNA, the CDR3 is TGTGCCAGCAGCACCGGGACTAGCACAGATACGCAGTATTTT. It encodes CASSTGTSTDTQYF.

The chain has TRBV7-2 and TRBJ2-7; TRBD1 is a possible D gene (6 bases). This CDR3 has 14 amino acids. V was trimmed by 4 bases and J by 5 bases, leaving 15 bases between them. In germline, CDR1 is SGHTA, CDR2 FQGNSA. The CDR3 nucleotides are TGTGCCAGCAGCTCAGGGGCCCGTTGGGACGAGCAGTACTTC. Its protein product is CASSSGARWDEQYF.

V gene TRBV5-1 combines with J gene TRBJ2-1, with 9 positions matching TRBD1. This CDR3 has 14 residues. The V gene end was trimmed by 3 bases and the J gene end by 8 bases; junction bases not matched to a gene: 6. CDR1 and CDR2 (germline): SGHRS, YFSETQ. The CDR3 sequence: CASSWTGERDEQFF. DNA for the CDR3: TGCGCCAGCAGCTGGACAGGGGAACGAGATGAGCAGTTCTTC.

This clone was seen a single time. The gene calls are TRBV5-1 and TRBJ1-6; tentative D call: TRBD1 (6 bases). Trimming took off 2 bases at V and 3 bases at J, with 15 bases between the two ends. The CDR3 consists of 17 residues. The germline CDR1 and CDR2 sequences are SGHRS and YFSETQ. As DNA, the CDR3 is TGCGCCAGCAGCTTCAGACAGGACAACGTCTATAATTCACCCCTCCACTTT. Its translation: CASSFRQDNVYNSPLHF.

The chain is built from TRBV7-9 and TRBJ1-5, with a weak D call TRBD1 (6 bases). Germline V gene data show CDR1 as SEHNR and CDR2 as FQNEAQ (reference sequence). The V gene lost 0 bases and the J gene lost 7 bases, with 10 bases spanning the gap. The CDR3 is 14 amino acids. The CDR3 sequence is CASSLAGRGQPQHF. In DNA, the CDR3 is TGTGCCAGCAGCTTAGCGGGCAGGGGACAGCCCCAGCATTTT. The full variable domain, with the rest looked up from reference TRBV7-9 and TRBJ1-5, is DTGVSQNPRHKITKRGQNVTFRCDPISEHNRLYWYRQTLGQGPEFLTYFQNEAQLEKSRLLSDRFSAERPKGSFSTLEIQRTEQGDSAMYLCASSLAGRGQPQHFGDGTRLSIL.

This chain uses TRBV5-6 with TRBJ1-6; D is perhaps TRBD1 (6 bases). V gave up 4 bases and J gave up 10 bases, with 12 bases separating them. Germline V lookup: CDR1 SGHDT, CDR2 YYEEEE. CDR3 size: 13 residues. The CDR3 nucleotides are TGTGCCAGCAGCAGCCGACAGGTCTCACCCCTCCACTTT. Translating it yields CASSSRQVSPLHF.

This rearrangement joins TRBV4-3 to TRBJ1-5; TRBD1 is a possible D gene (5 bases). Germline V gene data show CDR1 as LGHNA and CDR2 as YSLEER. The ends were cut back, 0 bases at V and 1 base at J, with 16 bases in the middle. This CDR3 contains 18 residues. CDR3: CASSQDGGFGGSNQPQHF. The DNA of the CDR3 is TGCGCCAGCAGCCAAGATGGAGGGTTTGGGGGAAGCAATCAGCCCCAGCATTTT.